Listed here are 20 T cell receptor beta chains from one sample, sequenced in a study of CD8 T cells in ankylosing spondylitis. Study-wide findings and caveats: Blood of patients with ankylosing spondylitis appeared to be characterized by a TCR beta motif of roughly eight highly homologous variants.

The antigens for these receptors are not known. TCRdb redid the calling of the 5' RACE reads with MiXCR, one entry per CDR3 protein. Seen here are about 460,000 distinct CDR3 sequences, about 5.2% observed once, and the top ten hold approximately 4%. The sample consisted of blood, either unsorted or a sorted T cell fraction (not recorded which). The origin of the receptors is a male donor with ankylosing spondylitis.

This clonotype was recorded at least ten times. The V call is TRBV29-1, the J call TRBJ2-3; D possibly corresponds to TRBD1 (5 bases). Germline values: CDR1 SQVTM, CDR2 ANQGSEA. This CDR3 has 13 amino acids. V was pared by 1 base and J by 2 bases, with 7 bases between. The chain's CDR3 is CSVEGQTTDTQYF. CDR3 coding DNA: TGCAGCGTTGAAGGACAGACCACAGATACGCAGTATTTT.

This clonotype was counted ten times or more. This chain joins TRBV15 and TRBJ1-3; 7 nucleotides line up with TRBD1. The CDR3 is made up of 16 amino acids. The V gene's germline CDR1 is LNHNV and CDR2 YYDKDF (reference sequence). The ends lost 1 base at V and 4 bases at J; junction bases unmatched: 7. The CDR3 region is CATSRGSGGVGNTIYF. As DNA, the CDR3 is TGTGCCACCAGCAGAGGGTCAGGGGGAGTCGGAAACACCATATATTTT.

This clonotype was detected ten times or more. The gene calls are TRBV4-2 and TRBJ1-1; weak D call: TRBD1 (6 bases). This CDR3 region has 17 residues. V was clipped by 0 bases and J by 4 bases, with 18 bases between them. Germline values: CDR1 LGHNA, CDR2 YNFKEQ. As DNA, the CDR3 is TGTGCCAGCAGCCAAGATCTCTCGACAGGATGGAGCACTGAAGCTTTCTTT. This encodes CASSQDLSTGWSTEAFF.

The sample holds many counts of this clonotype. The chain links TRBV11-2 to TRBJ2-5, with 10 bases fitting TRBD2. J gave up 4 bases and V 2 bases, and 10 bases lay outside the gene matches. Germline loops: CDR1 SGHAT, CDR2 FQNNGV. The CDR3 has 17 residues. CDR3 bases: TGTGCCAGCAGCTTAAGGGGTGGTAGCGGGAGGTCAGAGACCCAGTACTTC. Its translation: CASSLRGGSGRSETQYF. The full variable domain, rest sourced from reference TRBV11-2 and TRBJ2-5, is EAGVAQSPRYKIIEKRQSVAFWCNPISGHATLYWYQQILGQGPKLLIQFQNNGVVDDSQLPKDRFSAERLKGVDSTLKIQPAKLEDSAVYLCASSLRGGSGRSETQYFGPGTRLLVL.

In its sample, this clonotype was seen many times. A read error may produce the germline difference seen at one junction end. This chain joins TRBV20-1 and TRBJ2-7; 7 bases line up with TRBD1. Looked up from germline, CDR1 is DFQATT and CDR2 is SNEGSKA (reference sequence). The CDR3 has 15 amino acids. The CDR3 region has the DNA TGCAGTGCTCGAGAGACAGGGCCAAACTACTACGAGCAGTACTTC. Encoded protein: CSARETGPNYYEQYF.

This clonotype was counted at least ten times. This sequence joins TRBV25-1 and TRBJ2-1, with D tentatively TRBD1 (5 bases). The CDR3 spans 12 residues. V shed 6 bases and J shed 4 bases, with 7 bases lying between them. The V gene's germline CDR1 is MGHDK and CDR2 SYGVNS. The DNA of the CDR3 is TGTGCCAGCAGCAGGGTTTACAATGAGCAGTTCTTC. Amino acid sequence: CASSRVYNEQFF.

The rearrangement uses TRBV18 and TRBJ2-5, with 7 positions matching TRBD2. This CDR3 comprises 14 residues. Germline V gene lookup returns CDR1 KGHSH and CDR2 LQKENI. V lost 1 base to trimming and J lost 4 bases; unmatched junction nucleotides: 3. The CDR3 sequence: CASSPLGGRETQYF. In nucleotides, the CDR3 is TGTGCCAGCTCACCACTGGGAGGGAGAGAGACCCAGTACTTC.

This clonotype was detected ten times or more. The J gene is TRBJ2-1, the V gene TRBV20-1; D unclear. This CDR3 contains 12 residues. The germline V gene has CDR1 DFQATT and CDR2 SNEGSKA (reference sequence). Trimming removed 5 bases at V and 8 bases at J, with 13 bases between. CDR3 coding DNA: TGCAGTGCTGGGAAGATGGGCGATGAGCAGTTCTTC. Residues: CSAGKMGDEQFF.

There are a few counts of this clonotype. At one boundary the junction diverges from the germline segment, which might be a read error. This chain uses TRBV7-7 with TRBJ2-5, with 8 bases matching TRBD1. CDR3 size: 13 residues. Germline V gene data show CDR1 as SSHAT and CDR2 as FNYEAQ (reference sequence). This chain's CDR3 is CASSFRGLETQYF. The CDR3 coding sequence is TGTGCTAGCAGTTTCAGGGGGCTAGAGACCCAGTACTTC.

This clonotype was observed at least ten times. V usage is TRBV29-1 and J usage is TRBJ2-1, with 7 bases lining up with TRBD2. The V gene end was trimmed by 4 bases and the J gene end by 1 base; junction bases not matched to a gene: 4. In germline, CDR1 is SQVTM, CDR2 ANQGSEA. CDR3 size: 14 residues. CDR3 bases: TGCAGCGTTGGTGGGCGGGGGTCCTACAATGAGCAGTTCTTC. It yields the protein CSVGGRGSYNEQFF.

This clonotype showed up many times. V gene TRBV7-9 combines with J gene TRBJ2-1; D is perhaps TRBD2 (5 bases). Germline V gene data show CDR1 as SEHNR and CDR2 as FQNEAQ (reference sequence). The CDR3 has 12 amino acids. V lost 5 bases, J lost 6 bases, and 8 bases lay in between. In nucleotides, the CDR3 is TGTGCCAGCAGCCACACTAGCAATGAGCAGTTCTTC. It specifies CASSHTSNEQFF.

This clonotype came up many times. This rearrangement joins TRBV20-1 to TRBJ2-1; 8 bases align to TRBD2. V shed 0 bases, J shed 7 bases, and the junction held 11 bases outside the gene matches. The CDR3 contains 16 residues. Germline CDR1 and CDR2: DFQATT and SNEGSKA (reference sequence). The chain's CDR3 is CSARDLNGRGINEQFF. DNA of the CDR3: TGCAGTGCTAGAGATCTCAACGGGAGGGGAATTAATGAGCAGTTCTTC.

The rearrangement uses TRBV19 and TRBJ2-3, with 7 bases aligning to TRBD2. The junction had 6 bases not matched to a gene; V was cut back by 3 bases and J by 3 bases. The CDR3 runs 15 residues. Germline CDR1 is LNHDA and CDR2 is SQIVND (reference sequence). The CDR3 DNA reads as TGTGCCAGTAGTATTAGTCGGCGGGAGACAGATACGCAGTATTTT. Translating gives CASSISRRETDTQYF. Together with reference TRBV19 and TRBJ2-3, the CDR3 gives the full variable domain: DGGITQSPKYLFRKEGQNVTLSCEQNLNHDAMYWYRQDPGQGLRLIYYSQIVNDFQKGDIAEGYSVSREKKESFPLTVTSAQKNPTAFYLCASSISRRETDTQYFGPGTRLTVL.

This clonotype was seen repeatedly, ten times or more. The chain uses TRBV12-3 or TRBV12-4 and TRBJ2-6; D is uncertain. The CDR3 totals 13 residues. Trimming removed 6 bases at V and 0 bases at J, with 3 bases between. CDR3 nucleotides: TGTGCCAGCAGGAGCTCTGGGGCCAACGTCCTGACTTTC. Its protein product is CASRSSGANVLTF.

This clonotype was seen ten or more times. V usage is TRBV5-1 and J usage is TRBJ2-1; 11 positions match TRBD2. Trimming removed 5 bases from V and 4 bases from J; junction bases left unmatched: 11. This CDR3 is 17 amino acids long. The V gene's germline CDR1 is SGHRS and CDR2 YFSETQ. The CDR3 DNA sequence: TGCGCCAGCAGACGGGATTTCGGGACTAGCGGATACAATGAGCAGTTCTTC. Amino acid sequence: CASRRDFGTSGYNEQFF.

This clonotype was recorded at least ten times. This sequence joins TRBV6-6 and TRBJ1-1, with unresolved D. The CDR3 extends over 12 amino acids. V dropped 2 bases and J dropped 7 bases, with 8 bases sitting between them. The V gene's germline CDR1 is MNHNY and CDR2 SVGAGI (reference sequence). The CDR3 nucleotides read TGTGCCAGCAGTTACCCGGAGAGTGAAGCTTTCTTT. It codes for CASSYPESEAFF.

This clonotype showed up just a few times. The chain's CDR3 is CASSFGPRVSQETQYF. In nucleotides, the CDR3 is TGTGCCAGCAGTTTTGGCCCCCGGGTGAGCCAAGAGACCCAGTACTTC. The chain has TRBV27 and TRBJ2-5; D ambiguous. The CDR3 length is 16 residues. V lost 3 bases to trimming and J lost 1 base, with 15 bases between them. CDR1 and CDR2 (germline): MNHEY, SMNVEV (reference sequence).

This clonotype has just a few counts. The V and J genes are TRBV18 and TRBJ1-3; the D gene is possibly TRBD1 (5 bases). Between the trimmed V and J ends, which lost 2 bases and 2 bases, there was a span of 16 bases. This CDR3 is 17 amino acids long. The germline V gene has CDR1 KGHSH and CDR2 LQKENI. CDR3 nucleotide sequence: TGTGCCAGCTCACCAACCTACGCAGGGACGCCTGGAAACACCATATATTTT. Protein sequence: CASSPTYAGTPGNTIYF.

This clonotype appeared many times. This sequence joins TRBV7-8 and TRBJ2-5; D is perhaps TRBD1 (5 bases). V lost 1 base, J lost 5 bases, and 11 bases lay in between. Per germline, CDR1 SGHVS and CDR2 FQNEAQ. CDR3 size: 14 residues. For the CDR3, the DNA is TGTGCCAGCAGCTTAGTTCAGGGCGGCGAGACCCAGTACTTC. As protein: CASSLVQGGETQYF. The full variable domain, with the rest looked up from reference TRBV7-8 and TRBJ2-5, is GAGVSQSPRYKVAKRGQDVALRCDPISGHVSLFWYQQALGQGPEFLTYFQNEAQLDKSGLPSDRFFAERPEGSVSTLKIQRTQQEDSAVYLCASSLVQGGETQYFGPGTRLLVL.

The rearrangement links TRBV4-1 to TRBJ1-2; TRBD1 aligns across 9 bases. The V and J ends lost 3 bases and 6 bases, in that order; junction bases with no gene match: 5. Germline V gene data show CDR1 as MGHRA and CDR2 as YSYEKL. This CDR3 is built from 14 residues. The CDR3 region is CASSQPGTGNGYTF. In DNA form, the CDR3 reads TGCGCCAGCAGCCAGCCCGGGACAGGGAATGGCTACACCTTC.